This TCR beta chain comes out of a study of blood T cell repertoires in COVID-19. Study-wide background: PBMCs, B-cell-depleted T cells, or T cells provided the cDNA or gDNA that made up the material.

As processed by the authors: Cell counts per sample came from amplifying reference gene primers. Profiling relied on immunoSEQ multiplex PCR, and the TCRdb table lists in-frame clones only, not all of them. That table supplies the V and J calls and clone size; D and trimming were determined from the DNA. The sample records 350,000 to 450,000 clones, under 90% being singletons. Recovery meant two consecutive negative NP/OP PCR tests, professional clearance, or resolved symptoms. Trimming removed 6 bases from V and 1 base from J, with 12 bases in between. This CDR3 is 14 amino acids long. Germline lookup yields CDR1 LNHDA and CDR2 SQIVND (reference sequence).

This clonotype was sampled from a young woman who had recovered from COVID-19. Sequenced: PBMCs or T cells enriched from blood (not recorded which). This sequence joins TRBV19 and TRBJ2-5; D may be TRBD2 (7 bases). This CDR3 reads CASRRRGLQETQYF. The CDR3, as DNA: TGTGCCAGTAGGAGGCGGGGGCTCCAAGAGACCCAGTACTTC.